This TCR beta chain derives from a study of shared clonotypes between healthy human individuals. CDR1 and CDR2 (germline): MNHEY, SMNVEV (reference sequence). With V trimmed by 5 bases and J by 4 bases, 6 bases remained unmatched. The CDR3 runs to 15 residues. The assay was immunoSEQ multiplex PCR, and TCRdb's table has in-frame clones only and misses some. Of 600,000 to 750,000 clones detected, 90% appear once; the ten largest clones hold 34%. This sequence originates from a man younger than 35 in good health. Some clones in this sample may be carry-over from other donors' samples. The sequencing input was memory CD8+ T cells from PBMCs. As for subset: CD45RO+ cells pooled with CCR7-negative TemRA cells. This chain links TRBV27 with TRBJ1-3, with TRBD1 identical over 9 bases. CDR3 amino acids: CASSLDRGSGNTIYF. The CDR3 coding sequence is TGTGCCAGCAGTCTGGACAGGGGCTCAGGAAACACCATATATTTT.